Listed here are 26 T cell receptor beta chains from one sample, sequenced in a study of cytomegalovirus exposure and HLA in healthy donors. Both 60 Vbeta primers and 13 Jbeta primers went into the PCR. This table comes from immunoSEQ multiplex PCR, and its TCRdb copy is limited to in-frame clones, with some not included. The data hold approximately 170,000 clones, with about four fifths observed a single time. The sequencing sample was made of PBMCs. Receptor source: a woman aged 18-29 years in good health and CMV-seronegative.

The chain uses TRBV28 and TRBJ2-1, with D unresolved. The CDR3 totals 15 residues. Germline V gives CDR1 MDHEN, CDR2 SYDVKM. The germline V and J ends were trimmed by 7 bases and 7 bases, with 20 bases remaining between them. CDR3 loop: CASTLKRPSWNEQFF. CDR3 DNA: TGTGCCAGCACCTTAAAGCGTCCTTCGTGGAATGAGCAGTTCTTC.

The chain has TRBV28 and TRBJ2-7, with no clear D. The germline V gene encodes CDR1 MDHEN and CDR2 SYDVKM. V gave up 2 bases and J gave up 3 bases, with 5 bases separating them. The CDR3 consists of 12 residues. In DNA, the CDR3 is TGTGCCAGCAGTTTAGGGCGCTACGAGCAGTACTTC. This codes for CASSLGRYEQYF.

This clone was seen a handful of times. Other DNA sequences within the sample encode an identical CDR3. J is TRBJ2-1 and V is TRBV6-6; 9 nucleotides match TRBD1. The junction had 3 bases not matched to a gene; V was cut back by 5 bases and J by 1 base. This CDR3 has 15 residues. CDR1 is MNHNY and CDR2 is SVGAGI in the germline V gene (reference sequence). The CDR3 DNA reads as TGTGCCAGCAGTCTCGGGACAGGGTCCTACAATGAGCAGTTCTTC. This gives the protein CASSLGTGSYNEQFF.

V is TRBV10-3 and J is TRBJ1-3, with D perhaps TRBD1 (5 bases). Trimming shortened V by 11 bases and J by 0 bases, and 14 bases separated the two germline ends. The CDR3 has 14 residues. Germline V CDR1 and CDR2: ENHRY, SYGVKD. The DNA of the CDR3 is TGTGCCGCGGGACCTCCTAGCTCTGGAAACACCATATATTTT. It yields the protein CAAGPPSSGNTIYF.

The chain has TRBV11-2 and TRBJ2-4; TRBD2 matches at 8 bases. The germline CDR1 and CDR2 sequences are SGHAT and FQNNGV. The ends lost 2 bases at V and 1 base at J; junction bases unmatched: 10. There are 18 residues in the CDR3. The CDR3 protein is CASSLSLSGSGAKNIQYF. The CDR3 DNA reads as TGTGCCAGCAGCTTATCCCTGAGCGGGAGTGGGGCCAAAAACATTCAGTACTTC. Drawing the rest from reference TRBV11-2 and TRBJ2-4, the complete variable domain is EAGVAQSPRYKIIEKRQSVAFWCNPISGHATLYWYQQILGQGPKLLIQFQNNGVVDDSQLPKDRFSAERLKGVDSTLKIQPAKLEDSAVYLCASSLSLSGSGAKNIQYFGAGTRLSVL.

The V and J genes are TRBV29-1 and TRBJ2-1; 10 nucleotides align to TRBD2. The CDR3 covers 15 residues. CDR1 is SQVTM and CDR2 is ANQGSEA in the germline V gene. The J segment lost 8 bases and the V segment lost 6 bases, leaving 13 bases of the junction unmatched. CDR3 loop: CSVPRAGGVVDEQFF. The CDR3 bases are TGCAGCGTCCCACGAGCGGGAGGGGTCGTGGATGAGCAGTTCTTC.

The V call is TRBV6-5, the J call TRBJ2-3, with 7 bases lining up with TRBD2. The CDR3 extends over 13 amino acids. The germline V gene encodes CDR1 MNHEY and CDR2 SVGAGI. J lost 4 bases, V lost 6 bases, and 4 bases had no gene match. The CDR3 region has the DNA TGTGCCAGCAGCCGCGGGAGTGCAGATACGCAGTATTTT. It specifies CASSRGSADTQYF.

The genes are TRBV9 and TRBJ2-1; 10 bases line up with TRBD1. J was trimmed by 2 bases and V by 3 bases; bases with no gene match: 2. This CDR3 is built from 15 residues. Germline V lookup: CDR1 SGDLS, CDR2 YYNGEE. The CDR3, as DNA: TGTGCCAGCAGCGGACAGGGGGCCACCTACAATGAGCAGTTCTTC. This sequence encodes CASSGQGATYNEQFF.

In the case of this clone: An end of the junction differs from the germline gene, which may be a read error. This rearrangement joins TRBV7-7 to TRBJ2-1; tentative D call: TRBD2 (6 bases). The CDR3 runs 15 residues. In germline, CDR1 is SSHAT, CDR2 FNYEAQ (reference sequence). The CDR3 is CASSLGRVSRDKQFF. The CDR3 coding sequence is TGTGCTAGCAGCTTAGGTAGAGTATCGCGGGATAAGCAGTTCTTC. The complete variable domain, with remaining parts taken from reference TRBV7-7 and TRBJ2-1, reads GAGVSQSPRYKVTKRGQDVTLRCDPISSHATLYWYQQALGQGPEFLTYFNYEAQPDKSGLPSDRFSAERPEGSISTLTIQRTEQRDSAMYRCASSLGRVSRDKQFFGPGTRLTVL.

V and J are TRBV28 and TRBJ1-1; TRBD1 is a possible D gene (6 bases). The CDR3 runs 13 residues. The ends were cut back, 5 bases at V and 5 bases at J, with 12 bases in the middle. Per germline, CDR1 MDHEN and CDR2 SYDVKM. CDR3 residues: CASSPGGRTEAFF. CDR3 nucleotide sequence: TGTGCCAGCAGTCCCGGGGGGCGGACTGAAGCTTTCTTT.

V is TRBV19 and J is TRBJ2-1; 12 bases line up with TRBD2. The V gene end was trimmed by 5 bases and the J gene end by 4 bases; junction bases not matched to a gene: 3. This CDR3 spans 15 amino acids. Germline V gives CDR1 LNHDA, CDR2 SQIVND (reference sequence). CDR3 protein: CASSRLAGAYNEQFF. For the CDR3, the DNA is TGTGCCAGTAGTCGACTAGCGGGAGCTTACAATGAGCAGTTCTTC.

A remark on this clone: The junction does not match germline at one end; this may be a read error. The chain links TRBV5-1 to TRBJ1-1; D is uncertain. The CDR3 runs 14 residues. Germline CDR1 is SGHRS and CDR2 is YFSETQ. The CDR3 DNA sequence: TGCGCCAGCAGCTTAAGGAGGGTGAACACTGAAGTTTTCTTT. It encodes CASSLRRVNTEVFF.

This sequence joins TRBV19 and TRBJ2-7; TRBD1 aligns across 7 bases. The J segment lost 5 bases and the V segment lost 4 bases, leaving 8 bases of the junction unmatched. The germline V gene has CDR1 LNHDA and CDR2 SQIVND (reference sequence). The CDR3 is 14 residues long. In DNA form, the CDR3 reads TGTGCCAGTAGTAGAGGGGACAGCCGCCACGAGCAGTACTTC. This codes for CASSRGDSRHEQYF.

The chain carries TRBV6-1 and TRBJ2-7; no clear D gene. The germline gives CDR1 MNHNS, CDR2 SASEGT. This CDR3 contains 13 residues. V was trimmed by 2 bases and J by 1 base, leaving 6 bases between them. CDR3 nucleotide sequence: TGTGCCAGCAGTGAATCGGGTTCCTACGAGCAGTACTTC. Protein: CASSESGSYEQYF.

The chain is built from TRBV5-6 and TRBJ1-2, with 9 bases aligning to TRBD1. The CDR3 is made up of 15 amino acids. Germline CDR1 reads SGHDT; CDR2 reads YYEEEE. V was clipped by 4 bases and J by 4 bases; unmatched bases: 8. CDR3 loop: CASSHRGRQPYGYTF. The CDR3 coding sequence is TGTGCCAGCAGCCACAGGGGGCGCCAGCCCTATGGCTACACCTTC.

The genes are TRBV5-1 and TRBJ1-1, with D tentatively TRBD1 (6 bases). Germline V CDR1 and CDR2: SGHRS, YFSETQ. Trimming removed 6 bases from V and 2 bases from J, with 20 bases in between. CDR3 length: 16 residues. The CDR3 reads CASNNYMDSDNTEAFF. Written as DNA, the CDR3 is TGCGCCAGCAACAATTATATGGACAGCGATAACACTGAAGCTTTCTTT.

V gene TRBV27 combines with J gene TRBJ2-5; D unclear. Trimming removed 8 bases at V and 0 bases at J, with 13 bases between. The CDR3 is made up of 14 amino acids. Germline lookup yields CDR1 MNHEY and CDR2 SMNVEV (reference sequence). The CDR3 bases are TGTGCCAGCGCTCGAACCACGGACCAAGAGACCCAGTACTTC. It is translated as CASARTTDQETQYF.

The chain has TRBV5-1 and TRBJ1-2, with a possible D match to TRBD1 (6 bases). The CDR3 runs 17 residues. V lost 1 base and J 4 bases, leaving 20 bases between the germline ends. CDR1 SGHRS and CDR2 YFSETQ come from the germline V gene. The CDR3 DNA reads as TGCGCCAGCAGCTTGATTGGAGCCATCAGGGGCGGCTATGGCTACACCTTC. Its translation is CASSLIGAIRGGYGYTF.

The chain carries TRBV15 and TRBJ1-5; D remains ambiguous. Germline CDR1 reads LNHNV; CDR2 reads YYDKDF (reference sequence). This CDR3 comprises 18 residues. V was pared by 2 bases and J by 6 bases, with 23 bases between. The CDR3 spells CATSRSTGSGGWAQPQHF. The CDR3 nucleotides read TGTGCCACCAGCAGATCGACTGGGTCCGGAGGCTGGGCTCAGCCCCAGCATTTT.

CDR3 protein: CASSLVTGILDSPLHF. The CDR3 DNA reads as TGCGCCAGCAGCTTGGTGACCGGGATCCTAGATTCACCCCTCCACTTT. V and J are TRBV5-1 and TRBJ1-6; D ambiguous. The CDR3 covers 16 residues. The germline V and J ends were trimmed by 0 bases and 8 bases, with 15 bases remaining between them. CDR1 and CDR2 (germline): SGHRS, YFSETQ.

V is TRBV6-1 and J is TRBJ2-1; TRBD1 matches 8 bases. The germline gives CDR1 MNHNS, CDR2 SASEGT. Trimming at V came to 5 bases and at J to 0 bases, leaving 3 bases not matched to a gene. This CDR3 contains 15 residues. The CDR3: CASSLGTGSYNEQFF. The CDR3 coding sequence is TGTGCCAGCAGTTTGGGGACAGGCTCCTACAATGAGCAGTTCTTC.

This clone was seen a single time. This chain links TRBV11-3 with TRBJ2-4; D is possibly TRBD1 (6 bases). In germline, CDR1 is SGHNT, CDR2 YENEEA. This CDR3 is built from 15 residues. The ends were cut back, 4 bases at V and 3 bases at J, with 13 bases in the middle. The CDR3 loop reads CASSSDSINKNIQYF. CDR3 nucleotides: TGTGCCAGCAGCTCGGACAGTATTAACAAAAACATTCAGTACTTC. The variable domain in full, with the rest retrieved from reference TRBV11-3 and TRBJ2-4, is EAGVVQSPRYKIIEKKQPVAFWCNPISGHNTLYWYLQNLGQGPELLIRYENEEAVDDSQLPKDRFSAERLKGVDSTLKIQPAELGDSAVYLCASSSDSINKNIQYFGAGTRLSVL.

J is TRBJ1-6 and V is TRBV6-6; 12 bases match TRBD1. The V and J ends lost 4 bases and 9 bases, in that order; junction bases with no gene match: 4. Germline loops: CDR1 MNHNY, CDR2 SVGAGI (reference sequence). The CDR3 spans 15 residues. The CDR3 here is CASSSPGQGASPLHF. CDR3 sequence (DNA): TGTGCCAGCAGTTCTCCGGGACAGGGGGCTTCACCCCTCCACTTT.

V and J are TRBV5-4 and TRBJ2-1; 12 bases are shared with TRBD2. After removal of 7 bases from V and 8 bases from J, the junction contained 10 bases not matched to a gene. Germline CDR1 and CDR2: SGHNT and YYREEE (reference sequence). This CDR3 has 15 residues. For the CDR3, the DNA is TGTGCCAGCTTCAAGAAGACTAGCGGGAGTGATGAGCAGTTCTTC. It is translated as CASFKKTSGSDEQFF.

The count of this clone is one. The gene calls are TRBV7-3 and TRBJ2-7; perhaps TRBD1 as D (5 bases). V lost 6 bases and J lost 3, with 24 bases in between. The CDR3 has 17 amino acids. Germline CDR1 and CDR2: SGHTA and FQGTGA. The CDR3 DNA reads TGTGCCAGCAGACCCCCCCGGAAGGGGTTCTCCTACTACGAGCAGTACTTC. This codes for CASRPPRKGFSYYEQYF. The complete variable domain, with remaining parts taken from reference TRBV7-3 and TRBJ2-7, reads GAGVSQTPSNKVTEKGKYVELRCDPISGHTALYWYRQSLGQGPEFLIYFQGTGAADDSGLPNDRFFAVRPEGSVSTLKIQRTERGDSAVYLCASRPPRKGFSYYEQYFGPGTRLTVT.

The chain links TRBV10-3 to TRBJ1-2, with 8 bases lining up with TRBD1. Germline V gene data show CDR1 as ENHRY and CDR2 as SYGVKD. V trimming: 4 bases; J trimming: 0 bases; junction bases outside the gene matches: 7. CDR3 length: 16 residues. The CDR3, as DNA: TGTGCCATCAGTGTCGGGACAGGTCGTACTAACTATGGCTACACCTTC. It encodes CAISVGTGRTNYGYTF.